This paragraph covers one TCR beta chain sequence. The antigen remains unidentified. Barcoded TCR alpha and TCR beta cDNA libraries with UMIs came from 5'RACE using constant-segment primers. MiXCR, applied by TCRdb to the 5' RACE reads, yields one record per CDR3 protein. The sample yields roughly 110,000 distinct CDR3 sequences, approximately 22% seen once. The germline gives CDR1 MGHRA, CDR2 YSYEKL. The trim removed 1 base at V and 0 bases at J, leaving 1 base unmatched. The CDR3 is 15 residues long. The data were taken from a study of T-cell memory formation after mild COVID-19. Points from the study as a whole: Pre-infection memory contained some responding clones, which suggested that cross-reactive memory had joined. The authors left the SARS-CoV-2 specificity of second-wave clones peaking on day 37 unconfirmed. Contracting clones, day 15 to 85, had balanced CD4/CD8, and later expanders favored CD4+.

The material sequenced was PBMCs or a T cell subset sorted from them (not recorded which). The TCR originated in a man between 18 and 35 years old who had mild COVID-19 (a few samples of this study predate the infection). Cell type and time point are not known. The V call is TRBV4-1, the J call TRBJ2-5, with TRBD1 identical over 8 bases. CDR3 residues: CASSQGQGHQETQYF. The DNA for the CDR3 is TGCGCCAGCAGCCAAGGACAGGGGCACCAAGAGACCCAGTACTTC.